This passage covers 30 T cell receptor beta chains from one sample sequenced in a study of T cell responses to AZD1222 COVID-19 vaccine. Sequencing was performed with immunoSEQ multiplex PCR; in TCRdb, only in-frame clones are kept and a portion is missing. The top ten hold roughly 5.4% of the sample, which has 100,000 to 150,000 clones, around nine tenths seen once. Sequences were derived from peripheral blood, sampled on day 0 of AZD1222 vaccination. The receptor source for this set is an adult in good health.

In DNA form, the CDR3 reads TGTGCCAGCAGTTACCTAGCGGGGGTTGGCACAGATACGCAGTATTTT. This translates into CASSYLAGVGTDTQYF. The gene calls are TRBV6-5 and TRBJ2-3, with TRBD2 identical over 10 bases. The CDR3 loop spans 16 amino acids. Germline lookup yields CDR1 MNHEY and CDR2 SVGAGI. Trimming removed 2 bases from V and 1 base from J; junction bases left unmatched: 3.

For the CDR3, the DNA is TGTGCCAGCAGGGTGCTGGGGGAGACCCAGTACTTC. Amino acid sequence: CASRVLGETQYF. V is TRBV2 and J is TRBJ2-5, with D unresolved. CDR1 SNHLY and CDR2 FYNNEI come from the germline V gene. The CDR3 runs 12 residues. The V end was cut by 6 bases, the J end by 5 bases, with 10 bases between.

This clone was seen only once. The chain links TRBV7-3 to TRBJ2-3; D uncertain. CDR1 is SGHTA and CDR2 is FQGTGA in the germline V gene. The CDR3 contains 13 residues. Trimming shortened V by 6 bases and J by 3 bases, and 10 bases separated the two germline ends. CDR3 loop: CASRTIGTDTQYF. The CDR3 nucleotides read TGTGCCAGCAGGACCATCGGGACAGATACGCAGTATTTT.

The CDR3 here is CASTSGRGVRETQYF. The CDR3 DNA reads TGTGCCAGCACTTCCGGCCGGGGCGTGAGGGAGACCCAGTACTTC. The chain links TRBV6-5 to TRBJ2-5; D may match TRBD1 or TRBD2 (5 bases each). The CDR3 covers 15 residues. V dropped 7 bases and J dropped 5 bases, with 20 bases sitting between them. Per the germline V gene, CDR1 is MNHEY and CDR2 is SVGAGI.

The chain combines TRBV24-1 with TRBJ1-4; TRBD1 matches at 8 bases. V lost 3 bases and J lost 0; bases outside the gene matches: 11. The CDR3 extends over 19 amino acids. Germline V gene sequence: CDR1 KGHDR, CDR2 SFDVKD. The CDR3 DNA is TGTGCCACCAGTGATCCGACGGACAGGGACGATACAACTAATGAAAAACTGTTTTTT. This gives the protein CATSDPTDRDDTTNEKLFF.

The chain couples TRBV6-4 to TRBJ2-2, with D perhaps TRBD1 (6 bases). Trimming pared 9 bases from V and 4 bases from J, leaving 15 bases between. Germline V gene sequence: CDR1 MRHNA, CDR2 SNTAGT. The CDR3 has 14 residues. CDR3 DNA sequence: TGTGCCAGTAGCAGGGGAAGTGGCACCGGGGAGCTGTTTTTT. It encodes CASSRGSGTGELFF.

The table lists this clone with a count of one. The genes are TRBV19 and TRBJ1-5; D is unresolved. This CDR3 comprises 15 residues. CDR1 and CDR2 from the germline V gene are LNHDA and SQIVND (reference sequence). Trimming took off 5 bases at V and 0 bases at J, with 11 bases between the two ends. The CDR3 region is CASSWVRVSNQPQHF. CDR3 nucleotide sequence: TGTGCCAGTAGTTGGGTTCGGGTTAGCAATCAGCCCCAGCATTTT.

This clone was seen once. The V call is TRBV6-5, the J call TRBJ1-4; TRBD1 agrees at 8 bases. Germline CDR1 is MNHEY and CDR2 is SVGAGI. CDR3 length: 14 residues. With 7 bases clipped from V and 3 bases from J, the junction kept 4 bases outside the gene matches. The CDR3 loop reads CASTPGQANEKLFF. The CDR3 DNA reads as TGTGCCAGCACCCCGGGACAGGCTAATGAAAAACTGTTTTTT.

The chain is built from TRBV5-6 and TRBJ2-7; D remains unclear. The CDR3 is made up of 14 amino acids. The germline CDR1 and CDR2 sequences are SGHDT and YYEEEE. V lost 1 base and J 4 bases, leaving 12 bases between the germline ends. The CDR3 DNA reads as TGTGCCAGCAGCTTGCAAGGTTCCCTTTACGAGCAGTACTTC. Translating gives CASSLQGSLYEQYF.

This clone appeared a single time. The chain recombines TRBV19 with TRBJ1-5, with D perhaps TRBD1 (5 bases). Germline V lookup: CDR1 LNHDA, CDR2 SQIVND (reference sequence). This CDR3 is 16 amino acids long. Trimming left V 1 base short and J 5 bases short, with 15 bases between. CDR3 loop: CASSIAVGGGDQPQHF. CDR3 DNA sequence: TGTGCCAGTAGTATAGCCGTTGGGGGTGGAGATCAGCCCCAGCATTTT.

The rearrangement joins TRBV10-2 to TRBJ2-5, with D perhaps TRBD2 (7 bases). The CDR3 spans 13 residues. V was clipped by 6 bases and J by 4 bases, with 12 bases between them. The germline V gene has CDR1 WSHSY and CDR2 SAAADI. This CDR3 reads CASREGGRETQYF. The CDR3 nucleotides are TGCGCCAGCAGGGAGGGGGGGCGAGAGACCCAGTACTTC.

J is TRBJ2-7 and V is TRBV28, with D perhaps matching TRBD1 (8 bases). Trimming removed 5 bases at V and 1 base at J, with 12 bases between. This CDR3 has 14 amino acids. Per the germline V gene, CDR1 is MDHEN and CDR2 is SYDVKM. CDR3 amino acids: CASSLQGGSYEQYF. The CDR3 nucleotides read TGTGCCAGCAGTCTACAGGGGGGGTCCTACGAGCAGTACTTC.

This clone was observed a handful of times. V is TRBV7-2 and J is TRBJ2-2; 7 bases are a match to TRBD2. V lost 5 bases to trimming and J lost 4 bases; unmatched junction nucleotides: 7. The CDR3 contains 15 residues. Germline V gene data show CDR1 as SGHTA and CDR2 as FQGNSA. CDR3 region: CASSHAGRGTGELFF. CDR3 DNA: TGTGCCAGCAGCCATGCAGGGAGGGGCACCGGGGAGCTGTTTTTT.

This clone was recorded only once. V usage is TRBV7-2 and J usage is TRBJ1-1, with 7 bases identical to TRBD1. The CDR3 spans 14 residues. Germline CDR1 and CDR2: SGHTA and FQGNSA. J lost 11 bases, V lost 4 bases, and 13 bases had no gene match. This chain's CDR3 is CASSSGTVLEKAFF. The CDR3 DNA reads TGTGCCAGCAGCTCCGGGACAGTTTTAGAAAAGGCTTTCTTT.

The V gene is TRBV2, the J gene TRBJ2-1, with TRBD2 identical over 10 bases. The CDR3 contains 15 residues. The V gene's germline CDR1 is SNHLY and CDR2 FYNNEI. V gave up 6 bases and J gave up 16 bases; unmatched junction bases: 18. Here the CDR3 DNA reads TGTGCCAGCAGGGCCGGGACTAGCGAGAGGAGTATCCCCTTCTTC. Its protein product is CASRAGTSERSIPFF.

This clone was detected once. The chain is built from TRBV2 and TRBJ1-6; 11 nucleotides line up with TRBD1. The CDR3 covers 15 residues. Per the germline V gene, CDR1 is SNHLY and CDR2 is FYNNEI. The trim removed 7 bases at V and 8 bases at J, leaving 7 bases unmatched. DNA of the CDR3: TGTGCCAGCAATTGGGACAGGGGGGCGTATTCACCCCTCCACTTT. It is translated as CASNWDRGAYSPLHF.

The chain recombines TRBV18 with TRBJ1-6; no definite D call. This CDR3 region has 18 residues. Germline V gene sequence: CDR1 KGHSH, CDR2 LQKENI. V lost 4 bases and J lost 0, with 16 bases in between. This CDR3 is CASSQASGGGSYNSPLHF. The DNA for the CDR3 is TGTGCCAGCTCACAGGCCTCCGGTGGAGGCTCCTATAATTCACCCCTCCACTTT. Complete variable domain (other parts from reference TRBV18 and TRBJ1-6): NAGVMQNPRHLVRRRGQEARLRCSPMKGHSHVYWYRQLPEEGLKFMVYLQKENIIDESGMPKERFSAEFPKEGPSILRIQQVVRGDSAAYFCASSQASGGGSYNSPLHFGNGTRLTVT.

This chain links TRBV18 with TRBJ2-1; no firm D call. Trimming took off 3 bases at V and 5 bases at J, with 5 bases between the two ends. This CDR3 spans 12 amino acids. Germline-derived CDR1 and CDR2 are KGHSH and LQKENI. The CDR3 bases are TGTGCCAGCTCACCTGACCACAATGAGCAGTTCTTC. It encodes CASSPDHNEQFF.

The rearrangement joins TRBV6-1 to TRBJ1-2; tentatively, D is TRBD1 (5 bases). The ends were cut back, 0 bases at V and 0 bases at J, with 8 bases in the middle. This CDR3 has 15 amino acids. Looked up from germline, CDR1 is MNHNS and CDR2 is SASEGT. DNA for the CDR3: TGTGCCAGCAGTGAAGCTGGGGGTTCTAACTATGGCTACACCTTC. It yields the protein CASSEAGGSNYGYTF.

The rearrangement joins TRBV5-5 to TRBJ1-5, with 9 bases that match TRBD1. In germline, CDR1 is SGHKS, CDR2 YYEKEE (reference sequence). The CDR3 consists of 13 residues. With V trimmed by 5 bases and J by 4 bases, 1 base remained unmatched. CDR3 region: CASRGTGNQPQHF. The CDR3 coding sequence is TGTGCCAGCAGGGGGACAGGGAATCAGCCCCAGCATTTT.

This clone has more than one count but fewer than ten. The chain recombines TRBV16 with TRBJ1-4; D unresolved. The CDR3 sequence is 16 residues long. V gave up 2 bases and J gave up 10 bases, with 20 bases separating them. The germline V gene encodes CDR1 KGHSY and CDR2 FQNENV. The CDR3 nucleotides are TGTGCCAGCAGCCAAGAACGTAGGACGGCGTTTGGAAAACTGTTTTTT. Residues: CASSQERRTAFGKLFF.

A single count supports this clone. The chain couples TRBV29-1 to TRBJ1-1; D unclear. The V gene lost 6 bases and the J gene lost 7 bases, with 9 bases spanning the gap. This CDR3 comprises 10 residues. CDR1 and CDR2 from the germline V gene are SQVTM and ANQGSEA. The CDR3 loop reads CSVDTDEAFF. For the CDR3, the DNA is TGCAGCGTCGATACCGATGAAGCTTTCTTT.

This clone was counted only a few times. V gene TRBV6-5 combines with J gene TRBJ1-5; weak D call: TRBD1 (5 bases). The V end lost 8 bases, the J end lost 1 base, and 15 bases lay between the germline ends. The germline V gene has CDR1 MNHEY and CDR2 SVGAGI. The CDR3 is made up of 15 amino acids. The CDR3 region is CASQWGRGSNQPQHF. The CDR3 DNA sequence: TGTGCCAGCCAGTGGGGGAGAGGAAGCAATCAGCCCCAGCATTTT.

V and J are TRBV7-2 and TRBJ2-7; tentatively, D is TRBD2 (6 bases). In germline, CDR1 is SGHTA, CDR2 FQGNSA. The germline V and J ends were trimmed by 2 bases and 0 bases, with 8 bases remaining between them. This CDR3 is built from 14 residues. The CDR3 DNA sequence: TGTGCCAGCAGCTTAATGGGAGGCTCCTACGAGCAGTACTTC. It is translated as CASSLMGGSYEQYF. The variable domain in full, completed from reference TRBV7-2 and TRBJ2-7, reads GAGVSQSPSNKVTEKGKDVELRCDPISGHTALYWYRQSLGQGLEFLIYFQGNSAPDKSGLPSDRFSAERTGGSVSTLTIQRTQQEDSAVYLCASSLMGGSYEQYFGPGTRLTVT.

This chain uses TRBV2 with TRBJ1-2; D perhaps matches TRBD1 (6 bases). V lost 7 bases and J lost 7, with 13 bases in between. The CDR3 covers 12 residues. Per the germline V gene, CDR1 is SNHLY and CDR2 is FYNNEI. CDR3 sequence (DNA): TGTGCCAGCACCACGACAGGCCGTGGCTACACCTTC. Residues: CASTTTGRGYTF.

The chain carries TRBV10-1 and TRBJ2-6; 11 bases are a match to TRBD1. The CDR3 sequence is 19 residues long. Germline values: CDR1 WNHNN, CDR2 SYGVQD (reference sequence). Germline trimming cut 6 bases from V and 2 bases from J; bases unmatched to any gene: 12. CDR3 nucleotide sequence: TGCGCCAGCAGCGATTCCCCGGGACAGGGGGGCACTGGGGCCAACGTCCTGACTTTC. It yields the protein CASSDSPGQGGTGANVLTF.

CDR3 amino acids: CASSIDRGTSGTDTQYF. In DNA form, the CDR3 reads TGTGCCAGTAGTATAGATCGCGGGACTAGCGGAACAGATACGCAGTATTTT. The V call is TRBV19, the J call TRBJ2-3, with 11 bases identical to TRBD2. With 0 bases clipped from V and 3 bases from J, the junction kept 5 bases outside the gene matches. The CDR3 runs to 17 residues. CDR1 and CDR2 (germline): LNHDA, SQIVND (reference sequence).

The chain combines TRBV11-3 with TRBJ2-7, with D uncertain. Trimming took 2 bases from V and 4 from J, leaving 6 bases between them. CDR1 SGHNT and CDR2 YENEEA come from the germline V gene. The CDR3 totals 12 residues. Written as DNA, the CDR3 is TGTGCCAGCAGCTTAACCCAGTACGAGCAGTACTTC. Amino acid sequence: CASSLTQYEQYF.

This chain joins TRBV5-1 and TRBJ1-3; TRBD1 is a possible D gene (5 bases). The germline V and J ends were trimmed by 0 bases and 0 bases, with 10 bases remaining between them. This CDR3 has 16 amino acids. Looked up from germline, CDR1 is SGHRS and CDR2 is YFSETQ. The chain's CDR3 is CASSLERGDSGNTIYF. The CDR3 DNA is TGCGCCAGCAGCTTGGAGAGGGGTGACTCTGGAAACACCATATATTTT.

This clone was observed a few times. The chain combines TRBV9 with TRBJ1-5; D not resolved. Germline V gives CDR1 SGDLS, CDR2 YYNGEE. The germline V and J ends were trimmed by 4 bases and 3 bases, with 11 bases remaining between them. The CDR3 totals 14 residues. As DNA, the CDR3 is TGTGCCAGCAGCTTCTCGGGAAACAATCAGCCCCAGCATTTT. It specifies CASSFSGNNQPQHF.